This TCR beta chain was obtained from a study of cytomegalovirus exposure and HLA in healthy donors. Whole-study results and caveats: In an earlier analysis, about 87% or about 30%: the productive usage of most TCR beta V segments.

Comments on this clone: The antigen remains undetermined.

Primers for the PCR totalled 60 Vbeta and 13 Jbeta. Assay used: immunoSEQ multiplex PCR; TCRdb lists only in-frame clones, some missing. Among under 200,000 clones listed, around 68% were seen once. This CDR3 contains 15 residues. The germline V gene encodes CDR1 ENHRY and CDR2 SYGVKD. Deletions cut 4 bases from V and 3 bases from J, with 13 bases between. This receptor was taken from a woman in her thirties or forties in good health and CMV-seropositive. The rearrangement uses TRBV10-3 and TRBJ2-1; D is possibly TRBD2 (5 bases). The sample consisted of PBMCs. CDR3 in amino acids: CAISGGETLYNEQFF. The DNA of the CDR3 is TGTGCCATCAGTGGTGGGGAGACTCTCTACAATGAGCAGTTCTTC.